Shown below are 5 T cell receptor beta chains from a single sample sequenced in a study of cytomegalovirus exposure and HLA in healthy donors (dated by TCRdb to about 2017). The library was produced with the immunoSEQ multiplex PCR assay. The multiplex PCR relied on a mix of 60 forward primers for TCR Vbeta segments and 13 reverse primers for TCR Jbeta segments. TCRdb obtained this table from immuneACCESS and retained in-frame rearrangements with V and J assigned. These tables miss some clones; where compared with another copy, unresolved V genes account for less than half of the shortfall, and the remainder is unexplained. The sample yields fewer than 150,000 clones; 15% were counted once. Together, the top ten hold under 2.5% of the sample. The sample was PBMCs. These receptors were taken from a woman aged 18 to 35 in good health and CMV-seronegative.

The sample holds a few counts of this clone. CDR3 loop: CAWSSRGQGGGYGYTF. In DNA, the CDR3 is TGTGCCTGGAGTTCAAGGGGACAGGGAGGGGGCTATGGCTACACCTTC. The chain carries TRBV30 and TRBJ1-2; 9 bases match TRBD1. With 2 bases clipped from V and 4 bases from J, the junction kept 11 bases outside the gene matches. In germline, CDR1 is GTSNPN, CDR2 SVGIG (reference sequence). The CDR3 contains 16 residues.

V and J are TRBV27 and TRBJ1-4, with 8 nucleotides matching TRBD1. The germline CDR1 and CDR2 sequences are MNHEY and SMNVEV (reference sequence). Trimming cost V 6 bases and J 8 bases; bases outside gene matches: 5. This CDR3 region has 13 residues. CDR3 in amino acids: CASSRGQGEKLFF. As DNA, the CDR3 is TGTGCCAGCAGCCGCGGACAGGGAGAAAAACTGTTTTTT.

This sequence joins TRBV7-6 and TRBJ1-1; the D gene is possibly TRBD1 (5 bases). Germline values: CDR1 SGHVS, CDR2 FNYEAQ. Trimming removed 3 bases from V and 4 bases from J, with 15 bases in between. This CDR3 spans 15 amino acids. The CDR3 spells CASSFFGGDGTEAFF. The CDR3 coding sequence is TGTGCCAGCAGCTTCTTCGGGGGGGACGGCACTGAAGCTTTCTTT.

This clone appeared a few times. The chain carries TRBV5-4 and TRBJ2-5; TRBD2 aligns across 9 bases. CDR1 and CDR2 from the germline V gene are SGHNT and YYREEE (reference sequence). The CDR3 covers 15 residues. The junction had 6 bases not matched to a gene; V was cut back by 1 base and J by 5 bases. CDR3 residues: CASSLRLAERETQYF. The CDR3 nucleotides read TGTGCCAGCAGCTTGAGACTAGCGGAGAGGGAGACCCAGTACTTC. The full variable domain, completed using reference TRBV5-4 and TRBJ2-5, is ETGVTQSPTHLIKTRGQQVTLRCSSQSGHNTVSWYQQALGQGPQFIFQYYREEENGRGNFPPRFSGLQFPNYSSELNVNALELDDSALYLCASSLRLAERETQYFGPGTRLLVL.

This clone has a single count. This chain links TRBV28 with TRBJ1-4; 11 bases match TRBD1. CDR1 is MDHEN, CDR2 SYDVKM, per germline. The CDR3 spans 15 residues. The ends lost 3 bases at V and 7 bases at J; junction bases unmatched: 4. Here the CDR3 DNA reads TGTGCCAGCAGTTTCCCAGGACAGGGGGCTGAAAAACTGTTTTTT. The encoded protein is CASSFPGQGAEKLFF.